The clone carrying this TCR beta chain was observed many times. Its matching antigen is unknown. This entry is derived from a study of breast tumors, draining lymph nodes, adjacent tissues. TCRdb fed the multiplex PCR reads into MiXCR, producing one record per CDR3 protein. The table has some 130,000 distinct CDR3 sequences, around 20% seen once. The CDR3 length is 12 residues. V lost 4 bases and J lost 7, with 10 bases in between. Germline lookup yields CDR1 SGHRS and CDR2 YFSETQ. Study-level results: That most tumor T cells come from lymph nodes remained unproven. Findings are consistent with lymph node origin and intratumoral expansion of most tumor T cells. Tumor repertoires ranked between lymph nodes and nontumor tissue in diversity, with V and J gene preferences.

Axillary draining lymph nodes of breast cancer patients supplied the node samples. The V call is TRBV5-1, the J call TRBJ2-3; TRBD1 is a possible D gene (5 bases). Sequencing used axillary lymph node tissue. The source of this sequence is a female donor with breast cancer. Some clones in this sample may be carry-over from other donors' samples. CDR3 DNA: TGCGCCAGCAGCCAGGACACCTATACGCAGTATTTT. Its translation: CASSQDTYTQYF.